This TCR beta chain appears in the sequencing data of a study of blood T cell repertoires in COVID-19. Sequencing used immunoSEQ multiplex PCR; TCRdb keeps in-frame clones, though not all of them. This sample has tens of thousands of clones, with about 89% found just once. The sequencing sample was made of peripheral blood. This clonotype was obtained from a man aged 50 or older with COVID-19, enrolled during active disease.

The CDR3 nucleotides read TGTGCCTGGAGTCCGACAAGATCGAGCTCCTATAATTCACCCCTCCACTTT. Translating gives CAWSPTRSSSYNSPLHF. The J gene is TRBJ1-6, the V gene TRBV30, with D uncertain. The length of the CDR3 is 17 residues. Germline V gives CDR1 GTSNPN, CDR2 SVGIG (reference sequence). Deletions cut 2 bases from V and 0 bases from J, with 14 bases between. Supplemented by reference TRBV30 and TRBJ1-6, the full variable domain reads SQTIHQWPATLVQPVGSPLSLECTVEGTSNPNLYWYRQAAGRGLQLLFYSVGIGQISSEVPQNLSASRPQDRQFILSSKKLLLSDSGFYLCAWSPTRSSSYNSPLHFGNGTRLTVT.